Listed here is a single T cell receptor (beta chain). Its matching antigen is unknown. As for time point: pre-sensitization, week 0. The treatment denotes: therapeutic diphenylcyclopropenone sensitization with weekly scalp DPC. Patch tests were applied only after blood draws. The data originate from a study of human T cells and chemical hapten exposure. TCRdb itself ran the RACE reads through MiXCR, one entry per CDR3 protein. Among tens of thousands of distinct CDR3 sequences listed, 6% to 9.5% were seen once. This CDR3 is 13 amino acids long. V was pared by 4 bases and J by 0 bases, with 7 bases between. General study findings and limits: Once DPC sensitization occurred, TCRs above 1 in 1000 frequency showed no change. The formation of large CDR3 similarity clusters by expanded TCRs significantly exceeded that of controls.

The sample was whole blood, taken in connection with sensitization to the hapten diphenylcyclopropenone (DPC). The chain links TRBV12-3 or TRBV12-4 to TRBJ2-7, with D unresolved. The sequence came from a woman between 45 and 65 years old with alopecia areata. Some clones in this sample may be carry-over from other donors' samples. The CDR3 nucleotides are TGTGCCAGCAGTTCGCCCCGCTCCTACGAGCAGTACTTC. Protein product: CASSSPRSYEQYF.